This T cell receptor beta chain was recovered during a study of T cell responses to AZD1222 COVID-19 vaccine. CDR1 and CDR2 from the germline V gene are KGHSH and LQKENI. V lost 3 bases to trimming and J lost 0 bases, with 6 bases between them. This CDR3 contains 14 residues. Here immunoSEQ multiplex PCR was the method, and the copy in TCRdb shows in-frame clones only, minus some. This table has about 140,000 clones, about 92% appearing once. The sequence was obtained from an adult in good health. The sequenced sample was peripheral blood, obtained on day 0 of AZD1222 vaccination. The chain joins TRBV18 to TRBJ1-5; unclear D gene. CDR3 sequence reads: CASSPSYSNQPQHF. The CDR3 DNA follows: TGTGCCAGCTCACCCTCTTATAGCAATCAGCCCCAGCATTTT.